The 5 T cell receptor beta chains presented below share a single source sample, sequenced in a study of blood T cells in healthy people across ages. Then a second PCR, running roughly 7 to 12 cycles, was carried out with a sample-barcoded 5' primer and a J-beta primer mix. TCRdb called the 5' RACE reads again in MiXCR, with one record for every CDR3 protein. The table includes some 1,800,000 distinct CDR3 sequences, about 39% detected once. Source material: blood. The receptors come from a human donor in good health.

This clonotype was seen a few times. This rearrangement joins TRBV14 to TRBJ2-1, with 9 bases matching TRBD1. This CDR3 contains 14 residues. The V segment lost 7 bases and the J segment 8 bases; nucleotides outside the gene matches: 9. CDR1 and CDR2 (germline): SGHDN, FVKESK. Written as DNA, the CDR3 is TGTGCCAGCACACTTTGGACAGGGGTCGATGAGCAGTTCTTC. Amino acids: CASTLWTGVDEQFF. Full variable domain (remainder filled in from reference TRBV14 and TRBJ2-1): EAGVTQFPSHSVIEKGQTVTLRCDPISGHDNLYWYRRVMGKEIKFLLHFVKESKQDESGMPNNRFLAERTGGTYSTLKVQPAELEDSGVYFCASTLWTGVDEQFFGPGTRLTVL.

The chain carries TRBV28 and TRBJ1-2; a weak D match, TRBD1 (5 bases). Trimming took off 4 bases at V and 4 bases at J, with 10 bases between the two ends. The CDR3 sequence is 13 residues long. CDR1 is MDHEN and CDR2 is SYDVKM in the germline V gene. CDR3 bases: TGTGCCAGCAGTTCAACAGGACCCTATGGCTACACCTTC. Translating gives CASSSTGPYGYTF.

The CDR3 reads CASRPGMRAGNQPQHF. The DNA for the CDR3 is TGTGCCAGCAGGCCGGGTATGCGGGCGGGCAATCAGCCCCAGCATTTT. The chain links TRBV2 to TRBJ1-5; D gene unclear. V was pared by 6 bases and J by 2 bases, with 17 bases between. Germline V CDR1 and CDR2: SNHLY, FYNNEI. This CDR3 region has 16 residues. Full variable domain (rest looked up from reference TRBV2 and TRBJ1-5): EPEVTQTPSHQVTQMGQEVILRCVPISNHLYFYWYRQILGQKVEFLVSFYNNEISEKSEIFDDQFSVERPDGSNFTLKIRSTKLEDSAMYFCASRPGMRAGNQPQHFGDGTRLSIL.

The chain recombines TRBV6-1 with TRBJ2-1; D perhaps matches TRBD1 (6 bases). Germline CDR1 is MNHNS and CDR2 is SASEGT. There are 14 residues in the CDR3. Deletions cut 6 bases from V and 10 bases from J, with 19 bases between. The CDR3 loop reads CASSGVGAAYEQFF. CDR3 nucleotide sequence: TGTGCCAGCAGCGGTGTGGGGGCGGCTTACGAGCAGTTCTTC.

This clonotype was counted a few times. V usage is TRBV12-3 or TRBV12-4 and J usage is TRBJ2-7; possible D gene TRBD2, 6 bases. The length of the CDR3 is 15 residues. Trimming cost V 6 bases and J 7 bases, with 22 bases left between them. Written as DNA, the CDR3 is TGTGCCAGCAGCGTAAGGCGACTTAAGGCGGGGGAGCAGTACTTC. The encoded protein is CASSVRRLKAGEQYF.